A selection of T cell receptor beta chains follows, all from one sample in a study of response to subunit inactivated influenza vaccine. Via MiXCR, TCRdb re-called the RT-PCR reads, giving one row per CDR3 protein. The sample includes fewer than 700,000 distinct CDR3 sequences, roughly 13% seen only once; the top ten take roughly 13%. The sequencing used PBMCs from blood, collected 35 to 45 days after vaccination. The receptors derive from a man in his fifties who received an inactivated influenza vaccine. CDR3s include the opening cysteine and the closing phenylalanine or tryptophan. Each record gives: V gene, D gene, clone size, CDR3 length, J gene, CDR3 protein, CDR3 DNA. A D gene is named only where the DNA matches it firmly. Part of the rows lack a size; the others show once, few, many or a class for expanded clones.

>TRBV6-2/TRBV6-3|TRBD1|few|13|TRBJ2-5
CASSYRGRETQYF
TGTGCCAGCAGTTACAGGGGGCGGGAGACCCAGTACTTC
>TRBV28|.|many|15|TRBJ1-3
CASSPPRISGNTIYF
TGTGCCAGCAGCCCTCCGCGTATTTCTGGAAACACCATATATTTT
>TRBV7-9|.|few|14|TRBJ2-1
CASSLGPIYNEQFF
TGTGCCAGCAGCTTGGGCCCGATCTACAATGAGCAGTTCTTC
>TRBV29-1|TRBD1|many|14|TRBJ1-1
CRALGGHMNTEAFF
TGCAGGGCCTTAGGGGGCCACATGAACACTGAAGCTTTCTTT
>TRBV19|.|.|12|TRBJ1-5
CASRKGPIPQHF
TGTGCCAGTAGGAAAGGGCCGATTCCCCAGCATTTT
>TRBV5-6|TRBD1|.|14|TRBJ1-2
CASSLGGQGVGYTF
TGTGCCAGCAGCTTGGGGGGACAGGGAGTTGGCTACACCTTC
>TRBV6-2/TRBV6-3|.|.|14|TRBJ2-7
CASRYSVGPGEQYF
TGTGCCAGCCGCTACTCGGTAGGCCCGGGGGAGCAGTACTTC
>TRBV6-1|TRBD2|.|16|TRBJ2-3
CASRRLAGGPSDTQYF
TGTGCCAGCAGGAGACTAGCGGGAGGGCCATCAGATACGCAGTATTTT
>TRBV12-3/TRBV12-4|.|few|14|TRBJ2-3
CASSLGGTGDTQYF
TGTGCCAGCAGTTTAGGGGGGACTGGGGATACGCAGTATTTT
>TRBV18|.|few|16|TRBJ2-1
CASSPIAETSYNEQFF
TGTGCCAGCTCACCGATAGCGGAGACCTCCTACAATGAGCAGTTCTTC
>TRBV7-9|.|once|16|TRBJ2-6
CASRQTGRTGANVLTF
TGTGCCAGCAGACAGACCGGGCGGACTGGGGCCAACGTCCTGACTTTC
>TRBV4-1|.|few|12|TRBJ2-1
CASSQNSGAKFF
TGCGCCAGCAGCCAAAATTCCGGGGCAAAGTTCTTC
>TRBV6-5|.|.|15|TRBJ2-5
CASSYSIRVQETQYF
TGTGCCAGCAGTTACTCAATCAGGGTCCAAGAGACCCAGTACTTC
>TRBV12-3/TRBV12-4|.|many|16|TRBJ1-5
CASSPQGAIGAQPQHF
TGTGCCAGCAGTCCCCAAGGGGCCATAGGTGCTCAGCCCCAGCATTTT
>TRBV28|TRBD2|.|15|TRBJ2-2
CASRLAGGRTGELFF
TGTGCCAGCAGACTAGCGGGGGGGCGGACCGGGGAGCTGTTTTTT
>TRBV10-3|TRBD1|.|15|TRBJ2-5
CAIRAATGGQETQYF
TGTGCCATCAGAGCCGCGACAGGGGGTCAAGAGACCCAGTACTTC
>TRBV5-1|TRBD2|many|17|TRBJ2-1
CASRGTSGRAQTNEQFF
TGCGCCAGCCGAGGGACTAGCGGGAGGGCCCAGACCAATGAGCAGTTCTTC
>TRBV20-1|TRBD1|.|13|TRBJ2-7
CSAGDRGPYEQYF
TGCAGTGCTGGGGACAGGGGCCCCTACGAGCAGTACTTC
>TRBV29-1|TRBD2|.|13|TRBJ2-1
CSVTSGVYNEQFF
TGCAGCGTTACTAGCGGGGTCTACAATGAGCAGTTCTTC
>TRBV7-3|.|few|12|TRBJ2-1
CASSFTWGEQFF
TGTGCCAGCAGCTTTACTTGGGGTGAGCAGTTCTTC
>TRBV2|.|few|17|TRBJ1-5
CASSEALGSLSNQPQHF
TGTGCCAGCAGTGAAGCGCTAGGGAGTCTAAGCAATCAGCCCCAGCATTTT
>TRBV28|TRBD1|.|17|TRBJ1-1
CASSPRQGYVRNTEAFF
TGTGCCAGCAGTCCCCGACAGGGGTACGTTCGGAACACTGAAGCTTTCTTT
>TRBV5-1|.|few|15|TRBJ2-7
CASSLENRVSYEQYF
TGCGCCAGCAGCTTGGAAAACAGGGTCTCCTACGAGCAGTACTTC
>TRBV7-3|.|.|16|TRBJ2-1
CASSISGDLTYNEQFF
TGTGCCAGCAGCATTTCGGGGGACCTAACCTACAATGAGCAGTTCTTC
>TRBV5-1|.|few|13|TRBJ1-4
CASSPDVGEKLFF
TGCGCCAGCAGCCCCGACGTGGGTGAAAAACTGTTTTTT
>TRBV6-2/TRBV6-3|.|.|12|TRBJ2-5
CASSPLSETQYF
TGTGCCAGCAGTCCCTTGTCGGAGACCCAGTACTTC
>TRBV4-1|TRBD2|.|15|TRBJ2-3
CASSGGAGRTDTQYF
TGCGCCAGCAGCGGGGGAGCGGGGCGCACAGATACGCAGTATTTT
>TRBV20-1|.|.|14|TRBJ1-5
CSAKQGASNQPQHF
TGCAGTGCTAAACAGGGTGCCAGCAATCAGCCCCAGCATTTT
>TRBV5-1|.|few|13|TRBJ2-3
CASSSTSPDTQYF
TGCGCCAGCAGCTCGACTAGTCCAGATACGCAGTATTTT
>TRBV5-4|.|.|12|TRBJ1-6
CASSLGFSPLHF
TGTGCCAGCAGCTTAGGGTTCTCACCCCTCCACTTT
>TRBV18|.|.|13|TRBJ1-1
CASSPSKNTEAFF
TGTGCCAGCTCACCATCCAAGAACACTGAAGCTTTCTTT
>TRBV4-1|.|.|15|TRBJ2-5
CASSQDQVRVETQYF
TGCGCCAGCAGCCAAGATCAGGTCCGGGTTGAGACCCAGTACTTC
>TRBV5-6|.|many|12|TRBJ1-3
CASSLGYNTIYF
TGTGCCAGCAGCTTGGGATACAACACCATATATTTT
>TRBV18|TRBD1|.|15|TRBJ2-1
CASSRTGGTGNEQFF
TGTGCCAGCTCACGTACAGGGGGCACCGGCAATGAGCAGTTCTTC
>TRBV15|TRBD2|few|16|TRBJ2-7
CATSRDSGLAGGRQYF
TGTGCCACCAGCAGAGATTCGGGACTAGCGGGAGGAAGGCAGTACTTC
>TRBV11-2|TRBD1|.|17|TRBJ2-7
CASRPQKGQGAPADQYF
TGTGCCAGCAGGCCACAAAAGGGACAGGGGGCCCCTGCGGATCAGTACTTC
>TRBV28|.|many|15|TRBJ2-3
CASSLIDSRTDTQYF
TGTGCCAGCAGTTTAATAGACAGCCGCACAGATACGCAGTATTTT
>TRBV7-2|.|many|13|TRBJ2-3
CASSFPGTDTQYF
TGCGCCAGCAGCTTCCCCGGTACAGATACGCAGTATTTT
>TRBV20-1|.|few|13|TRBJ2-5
CSASRNVRETQYF
TGCAGTGCTAGTAGAAACGTTCGGGAGACCCAGTACTTC
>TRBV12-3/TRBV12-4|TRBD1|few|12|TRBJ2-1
CASIQQGDEQFF
TGTGCCAGCATTCAACAGGGGGATGAGCAGTTCTTC
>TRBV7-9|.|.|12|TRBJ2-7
CASSLGTDEQYF
TGTGCCAGCAGCTTAGGGACAGACGAGCAGTACTTC
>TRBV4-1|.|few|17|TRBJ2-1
CASSQLAPTATYNEQFF
TGCGCCAGCAGCCAATTAGCCCCGACAGCCACCTACAATGAGCAGTTCTTC
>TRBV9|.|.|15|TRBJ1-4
CASSGPGTNNEKLFF
TGTGCCAGCAGCGGACCCGGGACAAATAATGAAAAACTGTTTTTT
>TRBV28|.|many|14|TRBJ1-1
CASKTPRRPTEAFF
TGTGCCAGCAAGACACCAAGACGGCCCACTGAAGCTTTCTTT
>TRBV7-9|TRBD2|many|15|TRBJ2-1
CASSPRGGAYNEQFF
TGTGCCAGCAGTCCCCGCGGGGGAGCCTACAATGAGCAGTTCTTC
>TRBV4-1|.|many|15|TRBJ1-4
CASSQGTLSNEKLFF
TGCGCCAGCAGCCAAGGGACACTCTCTAATGAAAAACTGTTTTTT